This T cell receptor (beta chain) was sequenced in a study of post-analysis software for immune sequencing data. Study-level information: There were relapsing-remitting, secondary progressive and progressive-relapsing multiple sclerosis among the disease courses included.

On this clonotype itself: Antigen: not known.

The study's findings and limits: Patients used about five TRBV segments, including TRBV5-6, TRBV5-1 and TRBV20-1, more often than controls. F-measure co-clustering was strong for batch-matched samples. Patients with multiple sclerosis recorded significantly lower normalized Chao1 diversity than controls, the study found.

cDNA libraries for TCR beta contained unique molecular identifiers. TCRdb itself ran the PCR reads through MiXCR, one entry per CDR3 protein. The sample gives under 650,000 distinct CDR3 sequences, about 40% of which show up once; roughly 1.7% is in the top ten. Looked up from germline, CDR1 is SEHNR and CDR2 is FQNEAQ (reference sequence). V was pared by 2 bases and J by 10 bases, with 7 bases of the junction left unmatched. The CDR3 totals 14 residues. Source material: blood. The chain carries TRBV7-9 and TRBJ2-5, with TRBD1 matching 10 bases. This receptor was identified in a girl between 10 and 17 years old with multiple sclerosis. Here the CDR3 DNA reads TGTGCCAGCAGCTTACGACAGGGGGCTTCTGACCAGTACTTC. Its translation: CASSLRQGASDQYF. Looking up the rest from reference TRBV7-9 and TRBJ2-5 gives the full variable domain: DTGVSQNPRHKITKRGQNVTFRCDPISEHNRLYWYRQTLGQGPEFLTYFQNEAQLEKSRLLSDRFSAERPKGSFSTLEIQRTEQGDSAMYLCASSLRQGASDQYFGPGTRLLVL.